This T cell receptor (beta chain) stems from a study of CD4 T cells in relation to SARS-CoV-2 and coronaviruses. CD4+ T cells from unexposed donors were obtained before the COVID-19 pandemic (2011-2018). After ten to eleven days of culture, CD4+ T cells were isolated. This clone has just a few counts. Its antigen is unidentified. The table came from immunoSEQ multiplex PCR; TCRdb's copy has only in-frame clones and leaves some out. The table includes around 21,000 clones, roughly 62% detected once. The sample taken for sequencing was CD4+ T cells from PBMCs, cultured in vitro. The sequence derives from a human donor in good health.

CDR3 nucleotide sequence: TGTGCCACCGGCCCAGGGGAACTAGATACGCAGTATTTT. Residues: CATGPGELDTQYF. This chain uses TRBV24-1 with TRBJ2-3; D is possibly TRBD1 (6 bases). The CDR3 covers 13 residues. V was pared by 9 bases and J by 5 bases, with 14 bases between. The germline V gene has CDR1 KGHDR and CDR2 SFDVKD.